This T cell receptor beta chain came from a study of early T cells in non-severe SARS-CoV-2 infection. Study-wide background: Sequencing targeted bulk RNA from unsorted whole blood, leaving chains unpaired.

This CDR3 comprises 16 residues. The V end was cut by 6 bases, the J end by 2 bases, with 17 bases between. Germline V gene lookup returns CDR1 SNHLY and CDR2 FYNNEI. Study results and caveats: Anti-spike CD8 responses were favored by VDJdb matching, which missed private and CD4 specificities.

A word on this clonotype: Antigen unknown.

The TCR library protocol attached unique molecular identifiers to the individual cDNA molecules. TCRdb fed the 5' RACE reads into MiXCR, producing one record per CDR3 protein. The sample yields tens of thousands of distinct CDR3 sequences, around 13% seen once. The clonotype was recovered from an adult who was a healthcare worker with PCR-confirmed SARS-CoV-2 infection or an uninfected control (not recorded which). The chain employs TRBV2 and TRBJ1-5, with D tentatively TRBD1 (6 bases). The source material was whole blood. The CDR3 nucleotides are TGTGCCAGCAGCCAAGGGGGGGAGTCGGGCAATCAGCCCCAGCATTTT. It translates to CASSQGGESGNQPQHF.